This T cell receptor beta chain was profiled in a study of T cells in Graves' hyperthyroidism and ophthalmopathy. Germline V CDR1 and CDR2: SNHLY, FYNNEI. This CDR3 comprises 14 residues. Losses at the gene ends were 9 bases for V and 2 bases for J; bases not matched to a gene: 5. TCR beta CDR3 regions were amplified from RNA transcripts. Initially, a first-round RT-PCR of the TCR CDR3 employed the HTBI primer set. Using its own MiXCR run on the multiplex PCR reads, TCRdb lists one record per CDR3 protein. The profile shows over 500,000 distinct CDR3 sequences, about 45% of them singletons. General study points: Within blood appeared most thyroid clonotypes that had expanded above 0.001.

The table lists this clonotype with a few counts. Its matching antigen is unknown. Uncontrolled infection, other autoimmune disease, pregnancy or lactation led to exclusion. On the basis of clinical symptoms, serum thyroxine and TRAb, thyroid ultrasound and orbital computed tomography, diagnoses were made. The rearrangement links TRBV2 to TRBJ2-7; 12 bases are a match to TRBD1. The TCR was taken from an adult woman with Graves' disease, either hyperthyroidism or ophthalmopathy (not recorded which). Input material: peripheral blood or thyroid tissue (not recorded which). This CDR3 reads CARGGTGGPYEQYF. CDR3 coding DNA: TGTGCCAGGGGGGGGACAGGGGGCCCCTACGAGCAGTACTTC.